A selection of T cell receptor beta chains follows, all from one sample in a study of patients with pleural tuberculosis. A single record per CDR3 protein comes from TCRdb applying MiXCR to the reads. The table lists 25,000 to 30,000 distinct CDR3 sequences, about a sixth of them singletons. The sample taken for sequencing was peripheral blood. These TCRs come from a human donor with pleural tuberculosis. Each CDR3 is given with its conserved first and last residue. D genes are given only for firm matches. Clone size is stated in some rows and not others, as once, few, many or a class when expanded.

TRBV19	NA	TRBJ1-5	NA	TGTTCCAGTGTGGACGCTTCGAAATATCAGCCCCAGCATTTT	CSSVDASKYQPQHF
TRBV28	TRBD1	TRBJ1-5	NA	TGTGCCAGCAGTTTAGGGGGGACAGGGAATCAGCCCCAGCATTTT	CASSLGGTGNQPQHF
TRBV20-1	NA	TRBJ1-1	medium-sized	TGCAGTGCTCCGGGACACCGGAACACTGAAGCTTTCTTT	CSAPGHRNTEAFF
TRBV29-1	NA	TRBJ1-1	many	TGCAGCGCTGGGAGCCCTGAAGCTTTCTTT	CSAGSPEAFF
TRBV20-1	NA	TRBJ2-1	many	TGCAGTGCTATACAGGGTATGTCCTACAATGAGCAGTTCTTC	CSAIQGMSYNEQFF
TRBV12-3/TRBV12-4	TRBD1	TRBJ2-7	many	TGTGCCAGCAGCGGGACAGGGTACGACGAGCAGTACTTC	CASSGTGYDEQYF
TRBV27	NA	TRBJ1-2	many	TGTGCCAGCAGTCCTTGGGGCAGCCCCTATGGCTACACCTTC	CASSPWGSPYGYTF
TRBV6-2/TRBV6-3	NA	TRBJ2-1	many	TGTGCCAGCAGCCCGCGCTCCTACAATGAGCAGTTCTTC	CASSPRSYNEQFF
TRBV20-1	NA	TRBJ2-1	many	TGCAGTGCTAGAGACCCTATACTAGAGTCCTACAATGAGCAGTTCTTC	CSARDPILESYNEQFF
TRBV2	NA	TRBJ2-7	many	TGTGCCAGCATTGCAGCCCCCGAGCAGTACTTC	CASIAAPEQYF
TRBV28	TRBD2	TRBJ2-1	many	TGTGCCAGCAGTCCCTGGACTAGCGGGAGGGACATGTACAATGAGCAGTTCTTC	CASSPWTSGRDMYNEQFF
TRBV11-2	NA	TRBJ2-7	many	TGTGCCAGCAGCCAGACACACGGGCAGTACTTC	CASSQTHGQYF
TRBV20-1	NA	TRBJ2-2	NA	TGCAGTGTTTCTTTGGCTAGTAACACCGGGGAGCTGTTTTTT	CSVSLASNTGELFF
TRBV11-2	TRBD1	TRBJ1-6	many	TGTGCCAGCAGCTTGAGGGGGCACAGATCGCGCTCACCCCTCCACTTT	CASSLRGHRSRSPLHF
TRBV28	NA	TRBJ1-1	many	TGTGCCAGCAGTTTAAGACAGTTGAACACTGAAGCTTTCTTT	CASSLRQLNTEAFF
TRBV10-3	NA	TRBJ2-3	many	TGTGCCATCAGTAGGACTCAGGCTGAGACAGATACGCAGTATTTT	CAISRTQAETDTQYF
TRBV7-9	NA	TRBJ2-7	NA	TGTGCCAGCAGGGGCGCAGGGACCCTCGACTCCTACGAGCAGTACTTC	CASRGAGTLDSYEQYF
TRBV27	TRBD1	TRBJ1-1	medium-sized	TGTGCCAGCACCGACAGGGTAAAAGCTTTCTTT	CASTDRVKAFF
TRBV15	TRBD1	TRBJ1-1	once	TGTGCCACCAGCAGGAGACAGGGCACTGAAGCTTTCTTT	CATSRRQGTEAFF
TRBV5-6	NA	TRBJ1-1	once	TGTGCCAGCAGCTTGGGGCAACGGGGCACTGAAGCTTTCTTT	CASSLGQRGTEAFF
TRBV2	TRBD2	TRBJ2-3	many	TGTGCCAGCAGGGTCAGACTAGCGGGAGCAGCAGATACGCAGTATTTT	CASRVRLAGAADTQYF
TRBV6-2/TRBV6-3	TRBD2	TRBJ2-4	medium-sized	TGTGCCAGCAACGCCGGGACTAGCGGGCCTACATGGTTC	CASNAGTSGPTWF
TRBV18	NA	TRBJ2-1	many	TGTGCCAGCTCATTAGCGGTAGGGTCCTACAATGAGCAGTTCTTC	CASSLAVGSYNEQFF
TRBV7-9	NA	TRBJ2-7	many	TGTGCCAGCAGCTTACTAGGACTTTTATCCTACGAGCAGTACTTC	CASSLLGLLSYEQYF
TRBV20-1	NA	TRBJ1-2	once	TGCAGTGCCACCGCGGACTATGGCCAAACCTTC	CSATADYGQTF
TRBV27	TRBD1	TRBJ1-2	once	TGTGCCAGCAGGAATACAGGGGATGGCTACACCTTC	CASRNTGDGYTF
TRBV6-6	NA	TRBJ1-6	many	TGTGCCAGCAGTTACTCTGGGCTCGCGTTCCCCCTCCACTTT	CASSYSGLAFPLHF
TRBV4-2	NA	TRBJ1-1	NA	TGTGCCAGCAGCCAACCCGACAGGCACACTGAAGCTTTCTTT	CASSQPDRHTEAFF
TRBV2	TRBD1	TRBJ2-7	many	TGTGCCAGCAGTGAACAGGGGGCAGACGAGCAGTACTTC	CASSEQGADEQYF
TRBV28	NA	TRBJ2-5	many	TGTGCCAGCAGTTCCGCAGGGGAACCCAAAGAGACCCAGTACTTC	CASSSAGEPKETQYF
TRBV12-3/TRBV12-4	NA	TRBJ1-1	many	TGTGCCAGCAGTTCCCGCGGGCAATCCATGAACACTGAAGCTTTCTTT	CASSSRGQSMNTEAFF
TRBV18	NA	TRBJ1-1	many	TGTGCCAGCTTACCAACCCCAGGGTCTGAAGCTTTCTTT	CASLPTPGSEAFF
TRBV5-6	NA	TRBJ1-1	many	TGTGCCAGCTCCCCTTTAGGGACCGGGGTAACTGAAGCTTTCTTT	CASSPLGTGVTEAFF
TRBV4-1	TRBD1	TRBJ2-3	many	TGCGCCAGCAGCCAAGGGGACAGAGCACTCCGCACAGATACGCAGTATTTT	CASSQGDRALRTDTQYF
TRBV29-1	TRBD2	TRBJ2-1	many	TGCAGCGCCTTAGCGGGAGGGCCTTCGTTCTTC	CSALAGGPSFF
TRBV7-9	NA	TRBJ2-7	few	TGTGCCAGCAGCTTAACCGAGGACGAGCAGTACTTC	CASSLTEDEQYF
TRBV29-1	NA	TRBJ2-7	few	TGCAGCGTTGAATCCAGGGAGACCTACGAGCAGTACTTC	CSVESRETYEQYF
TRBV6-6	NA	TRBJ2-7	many	TGTGCCAGCAGTTACATCTCTGGCGAGCAGTACTTC	CASSYISGEQYF
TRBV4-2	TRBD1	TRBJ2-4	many	TGTGCCAGCAGCCAAAGAGGGACAGGGGGCTTCATTCAGTACTTC	CASSQRGTGGFIQYF
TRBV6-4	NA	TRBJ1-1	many	TGTGCCAGCAGTGCGCTCGAAAACACTGAAGCTTTCTTT	CASSALENTEAFF
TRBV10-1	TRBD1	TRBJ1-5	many	TGCGCCAGCAGTCCACTAGACAGGGGATTATCTCAGCCCCAGCATTTT	CASSPLDRGLSQPQHF
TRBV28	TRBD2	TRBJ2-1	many	TGTGCCAGCAGCCCGACTAGCGGCTACAATGAGCAGTTCTTC	CASSPTSGYNEQFF
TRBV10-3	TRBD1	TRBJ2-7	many	TGTGCCATCAGAGGCCGGGACAGGGGTTACGAGCAGTACTTC	CAIRGRDRGYEQYF
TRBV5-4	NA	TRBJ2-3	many	TGTGCCAGCAGCTTGTTAGCAGGGCCAGATACGCAGTATTTT	CASSLLAGPDTQYF
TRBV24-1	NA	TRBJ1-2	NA	TGTTCCACCAGTGATTTTGAGGAGGAATACACCTTC	CSTSDFEEEYTF
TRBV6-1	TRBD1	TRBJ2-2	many	TGTGCCAGCAGCTGGACAGGGCTATCGAACACCGGGGAGCTGTTTTTT	CASSWTGLSNTGELFF
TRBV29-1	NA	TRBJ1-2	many	TGCAGCGTTCTCGACTCCCCTGGGTATGGCTACACCTTC	CSVLDSPGYGYTF
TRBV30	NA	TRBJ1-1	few	TGTGCCTGGAGTGAAGGGATGAACACTGAAGCTTTCTTT	CAWSEGMNTEAFF
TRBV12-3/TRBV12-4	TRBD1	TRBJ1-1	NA	TGTGCGAGCAGTTTATGGGACAGGCGGAACCCTGAAGCTTTCTTT	CASSLWDRRNPEAFF
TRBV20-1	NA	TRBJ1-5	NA	TGCAGTGCAGGGGGTGGCAATCAGCACCAGCATTTT	CSAGGGNQHQHF
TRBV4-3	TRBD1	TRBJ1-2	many	TGCGCCAGCAGCCAAGGGACAGGGGGCAGATATGGCTACACCTTC	CASSQGTGGRYGYTF
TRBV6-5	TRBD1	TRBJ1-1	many	TGTGCCAGCAGTTACTGGGGGACAGGCGTGAACACTGAAGCTTTCTTT	CASSYWGTGVNTEAFF
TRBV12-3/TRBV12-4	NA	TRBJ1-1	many	TGTGCCAGCATCTCGGGGGGCACTGAAGCTTTCTTT	CASISGGTEAFF
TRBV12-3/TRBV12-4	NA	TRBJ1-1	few	TGTGCCAGCAGTCCCCCGGGCTCGGACACTGAAGCTTTCTTT	CASSPPGSDTEAFF
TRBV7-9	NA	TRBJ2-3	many	TGTGCCAGCAGCTCTCTTTACTACCCGGGCCCAGATACGCAGTATTTT	CASSSLYYPGPDTQYF
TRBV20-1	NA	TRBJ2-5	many	TGCAGTGCTATAAAGGGGGGCGGAGAGACCCAGTACTTC	CSAIKGGGETQYF
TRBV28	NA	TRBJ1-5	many	TGTGCCAGCAGTTCCGGGGTTGGCAATCAGCCCCAGCATTTT	CASSSGVGNQPQHF
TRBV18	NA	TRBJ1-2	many	TGTGCCAGCTCACCGAACTGGGGCTACACCTTC	CASSPNWGYTF
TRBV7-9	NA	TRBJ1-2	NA	TGTGCCAGCAGCTTAGCGGCGGGTAACTATGGCTACACCTTC	CASSLAAGNYGYTF
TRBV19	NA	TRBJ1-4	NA	TGTGCCGGTACCCCTCCGGGAGGGATTAATGAAAAACTGTCTTTT	CAGTPPGGINEKLSF